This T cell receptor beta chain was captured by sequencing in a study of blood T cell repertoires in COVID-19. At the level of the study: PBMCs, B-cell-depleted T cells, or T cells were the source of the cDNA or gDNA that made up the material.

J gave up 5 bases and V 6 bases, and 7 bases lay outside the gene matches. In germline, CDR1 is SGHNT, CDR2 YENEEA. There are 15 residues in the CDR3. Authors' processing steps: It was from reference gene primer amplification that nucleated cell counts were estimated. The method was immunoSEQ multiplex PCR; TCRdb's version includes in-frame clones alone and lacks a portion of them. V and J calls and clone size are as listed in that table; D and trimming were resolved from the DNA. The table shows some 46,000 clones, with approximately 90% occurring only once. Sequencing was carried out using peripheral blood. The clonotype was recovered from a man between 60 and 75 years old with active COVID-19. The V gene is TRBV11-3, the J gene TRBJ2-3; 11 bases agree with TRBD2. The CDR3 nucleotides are TGTGCCAGCAGTCATAGCGGGGGGGCGAAAGATACGCAGTATTTT. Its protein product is CASSHSGGAKDTQYF.